The 28 T cell receptor beta chains below come from one sample, sequenced in a study of blood T cell repertoires in COVID-19. Libraries were prepared by immunoSEQ multiplex PCR; TCRdb keeps only in-frame clonotypes and omits some of them. Here the sample spans about 180,000 clones, 80% to 90% being singletons. Material for sequencing was peripheral blood. The receptors derive from a man aged 35 to 55 with active or convalescent COVID-19.

This clone was observed a single time. J is TRBJ2-5 and V is TRBV28, with D unresolved. V lost 3 bases and J lost 5, with 10 bases in between. The CDR3 contains 13 residues. Per the germline V gene, CDR1 is MDHEN and CDR2 is SYDVKM. CDR3 residues: CASSLGSKETQYF. The CDR3 coding sequence is TGTGCCAGCAGTTTGGGCTCCAAGGAGACCCAGTACTTC.

The chain joins TRBV18 to TRBJ1-2, with 8 positions matching TRBD1. V lost 2 bases to trimming and J lost 8 bases; unmatched junction nucleotides: 13. CDR3 length equals 16 residues. From germline, CDR1 is KGHSH and CDR2 LQKENI. For the CDR3, the DNA is TGTGCCAGCTCACCATCGGATGACCAGGGGGCGGGAGGCTACACCTTC. This encodes CASSPSDDQGAGGYTF.

This clone was seen only a few times. The CDR3 protein is CASSLGGYSNQPQHF. The CDR3, as DNA: TGTGCCAGCAGCTTGGGCGGTTATAGCAATCAGCCCCAGCATTTT. The chain links TRBV5-6 to TRBJ1-5; D gene unclear. V was clipped by 0 bases and J by 0 bases, with 7 bases between them. This CDR3 has 15 residues. Germline CDR1 and CDR2: SGHDT and YYEEEE.

This rearrangement joins TRBV7-2 to TRBJ1-2; D not resolved. V shed 1 base and J shed 0 bases, with 6 bases lying between them. Germline values: CDR1 SGHTA, CDR2 FQGNSA. CDR3 length: 14 amino acids. The CDR3 DNA follows: TGTGCCAGCAGCTTAGGGGGAGCTAACTATGGCTACACCTTC. Its translation is CASSLGGANYGYTF.

This clone was recorded once. V and J are TRBV7-9 and TRBJ1-2; D gene ambiguous. CDR1 is SEHNR and CDR2 is FQNEAQ in the germline V gene (reference sequence). The V gene lost 4 bases and the J gene lost 8 bases, with 8 bases spanning the gap. This CDR3 has 11 residues. CDR3 sequence (DNA): TGTGCCAGCAGCTCCTCCCAGGGCTACACCTTC. Amino acid sequence: CASSSSQGYTF.

The J gene is TRBJ2-5, the V gene TRBV19; a possible D gene is TRBD2 (6 bases). There are 13 residues in the CDR3. Trimming shortened V by 0 bases and J by 4 bases, and 6 bases separated the two germline ends. The germline gives CDR1 LNHDA, CDR2 SQIVND (reference sequence). The CDR3 DNA reads as TGTGCCAGTAGTATAGAGGGAGGAGAGACCCAGTACTTC. Residues: CASSIEGGETQYF.

A few counts support this clone. This chain connects TRBV4-2 to TRBJ2-1; 10 bases fit TRBD2. Trimming at V came to 0 bases and at J to 9 bases, leaving 11 bases not matched to a gene. Germline V gene lookup returns CDR1 LGHNA and CDR2 YNFKEQ. The CDR3 extends over 17 amino acids. The CDR3 DNA sequence: TGTGCCAGCAGCCAAGATTGGACTAGCGGCGCCAAGGGTGAGCAGTTCTTC. Translated, it gives CASSQDWTSGAKGEQFF.

This clone was found a few times. This CDR3 is CASSTGAVTEAFF. DNA of the CDR3: TGCGCCAGCAGTACTGGTGCGGTCACTGAAGCTTTCTTT. V and J are TRBV4-1 and TRBJ1-1; no clear D gene. Germline assignment: CDR1 MGHRA and CDR2 YSYEKL. The V end lost 6 bases, the J end lost 4 bases, and 12 bases lay between the germline ends. CDR3 length: 13 residues.

The rearrangement links TRBV19 to TRBJ2-1; TRBD1 matches at 9 bases. This CDR3 spans 15 amino acids. Germline V CDR1 and CDR2: LNHDA, SQIVND (reference sequence). V was clipped by 7 bases and J by 7 bases; unmatched bases: 11. DNA of the CDR3: TGTGCCAGTACCTATGCCGGACAGGGGTATAATGAGCAGTTCTTC. It encodes CASTYAGQGYNEQFF. Together with reference TRBV19 and TRBJ2-1, the CDR3 gives the full variable domain: DGGITQSPKYLFRKEGQNVTLSCEQNLNHDAMYWYRQDPGQGLRLIYYSQIVNDFQKGDIAEGYSVSREKKESFPLTVTSAQKNPTAFYLCASTYAGQGYNEQFFGPGTRLTVL.

The chain links TRBV3-1 (or the pseudogene TRBV3-2) to TRBJ1-3; maybe TRBD1 (5 bases). Germline assignment: CDR1 LGHDT and CDR2 YNNKEL (reference sequence). CDR3 length: 16 residues. V lost 1 base, J lost 0 bases, and 10 bases lay in between. The CDR3 region is CASSQAQGLSGNTIYF. In DNA form, the CDR3 reads TGTGCCAGCAGCCAAGCCCAGGGTCTCTCTGGAAACACCATATATTTT.

The rearrangement links TRBV7-2 to TRBJ1-6; a weak D match, TRBD1 (6 bases). Germline V gives CDR1 SGHTA, CDR2 FQGNSA. The CDR3 totals 15 residues. V gave up 3 bases and J gave up 9 bases, with 15 bases separating them. The CDR3 DNA reads TGTGCCAGCAGCTTGGGGGGGCCACAGGGTTCACCCCTCCACTTT. Translated: CASSLGGPQGSPLHF.

The chain employs TRBV15 and TRBJ1-3; perhaps TRBD1 as D (6 bases). There are 17 residues in the CDR3. V lost 0 bases and J 4 bases, leaving 16 bases between the germline ends. Germline V CDR1 and CDR2: LNHNV, YYDKDF (reference sequence). CDR3 in DNA: TGTGCCACCAGCAGAGATCCTATGGGGGGGCGCGGAAACACCATATATTTT. It is translated as CATSRDPMGGRGNTIYF. Based on the CDR3 plus reference TRBV15 and TRBJ1-3, the full variable domain is DAMVIQNPRYQVTQFGKPVTLSCSQTLNHNVMYWYQQKSSQAPKLLFHYYDKDFNNEADTPDNFQSRRPNTSFCFLDIRSPGLGDTAMYLCATSRDPMGGRGNTIYFGEGSWLTVV.

The J gene is TRBJ2-5, the V gene TRBV12-3 or TRBV12-4; D perhaps matches TRBD1 (6 bases). Trimming removed 3 bases from V and 3 bases from J, with 8 bases in between. The CDR3 length is 13 residues. CDR3 in amino acids: CASSFHREETQYF. The DNA for the CDR3 is TGTGCCAGCAGTTTTCACAGGGAAGAGACCCAGTACTTC.

The V call is TRBV18, the J call TRBJ1-6; 8 bases match TRBD1. CDR1 and CDR2 from the germline V gene are KGHSH and LQKENI. V dropped 3 bases and J dropped 8; count of bases not matched to a gene: 3. This CDR3 has 14 residues. The CDR3 region is CASSPQDRDSPLHF. CDR3 coding DNA: TGTGCCAGCTCACCCCAGGACAGGGATTCACCCCTCCACTTT.

DNA of the CDR3: TGTGCCTGGACTGACAGAGGCTCTGGAAACACCATATATTTT. It encodes CAWTDRGSGNTIYF. The chain links TRBV30 to TRBJ1-3; D is perhaps TRBD1 (5 bases). CDR1 and CDR2 from the germline V gene are GTSNPN and SVGIG (reference sequence). V was cut by 4 bases and J by 0 bases, with 10 bases left in between. The CDR3 has 14 amino acids.

The chain couples TRBV6-6 to TRBJ1-6, with D unclear. Germline CDR1 and CDR2: MNHNY and SVGAGI (reference sequence). The CDR3 is made up of 16 amino acids. V was cut by 4 bases and J by 0 bases, with 10 bases left in between. The CDR3 sequence is CASSSLGLSYNSPLHF. In DNA form, the CDR3 reads TGTGCCAGCAGTTCTCTGGGCCTCTCCTATAATTCACCCCTCCACTTT.

The DNA of the CDR3 is TGTGCCACCAGTGATTTGCAATGGGGCTCGACAACCCTCTTGGGAACCCACCTCTACACCTTC. Its protein is CATSDLQWGSTTLLGTHLYTF. The V call is TRBV24-1, the J call TRBJ1-2, with D tentatively TRBD1 (5 bases). This CDR3 is built from 21 residues. The ends were cut back, 0 bases at V and 10 bases at J, with 35 bases in the middle. Germline V CDR1 and CDR2: KGHDR, SFDVKD.

The DNA of the CDR3 is TGTGCCAGCAGTTACGCCCCTGGGACTCAAGCTTTCTTT. Protein product: CASSYAPGTQAFF. The chain carries TRBV6-2 or TRBV6-3 and TRBJ1-1; D may be TRBD1 (5 bases). The CDR3 extends over 13 amino acids. With 2 bases removed from V and 9 bases from J, the gap between germline ends came to 13 bases. CDR1 and CDR2 (germline): MNHEY, SVGEGT.

The rearrangement uses TRBV28 and TRBJ1-1, with 10 nucleotides matching TRBD1. This CDR3 spans 17 amino acids. The germline V gene has CDR1 MDHEN and CDR2 SYDVKM. Trimming cost V 4 bases and J 1 base; bases outside gene matches: 9. As DNA, the CDR3 is TGTGCCAGCAGTTCGTACCCGGGACAGGGGCAGAACACTGAAGCTTTCTTT. Its protein product is CASSSYPGQGQNTEAFF.

V is TRBV7-2 and J is TRBJ1-4, with D perhaps matching TRBD1 (6 bases). This CDR3 is 15 amino acids long. Trimming took off 5 bases at V and 0 bases at J, with 10 bases between the two ends. Germline loops: CDR1 SGHTA, CDR2 FQGNSA. In DNA, the CDR3 is TGTGCCAGCAGCCCGGACAGAGCAACTAATGAAAAACTGTTTTTT. Translation gives CASSPDRATNEKLFF.

This chain uses TRBV11-3 with TRBJ2-1; D is perhaps TRBD2 (5 bases). The germline CDR1 and CDR2 sequences are SGHNT and YENEEA. The CDR3 runs to 12 residues. Trimming shortened V by 4 bases and J by 8 bases, and 9 bases separated the two germline ends. CDR3 region: CASSSMGDEQFF. CDR3 in DNA: TGTGCCAGCAGCTCGATGGGAGATGAGCAGTTCTTC.

The rearrangement links TRBV18 to TRBJ1-6; the match to TRBD1 covers 9 bases. CDR1 and CDR2 from the germline V gene are KGHSH and LQKENI. CDR3 length equals 18 residues. V was clipped by 3 bases and J by 7 bases; unmatched bases: 13. In DNA, the CDR3 is TGTGCCAGCTCACCGCTTTACCACCCACAGGGGGCAAATTCACCCCTCCACTTT. Residues: CASSPLYHPQGANSPLHF.

Only a few counts were recorded for this clone. V gene TRBV18 combines with J gene TRBJ1-2; D unclear. The ends were cut back, 3 bases at V and 2 bases at J, with 7 bases in the middle. CDR1 is KGHSH and CDR2 is LQKENI in the germline V gene. This CDR3 has 13 amino acids. The CDR3 sequence is CASSPSQNYGYTF. CDR3 DNA: TGTGCCAGCTCACCGTCCCAGAACTATGGCTACACCTTC.

This chain joins TRBV5-1 and TRBJ1-1; D is perhaps TRBD1 (5 bases). Germline V lookup: CDR1 SGHRS, CDR2 YFSETQ. V shed 0 bases and J shed 0 bases, with 12 bases lying between them. The CDR3 sequence is 16 residues long. The DNA for the CDR3 is TGCGCCAGCAGCTTGGAGTCCAGGGCCCTGAACACTGAAGCTTTCTTT. It translates to CASSLESRALNTEAFF.

The table lists this clone with a count of one. This chain connects TRBV28 to TRBJ1-1; the match to TRBD1 covers 10 bases. With V trimmed by 4 bases and J by 1 base, 0 bases remained unmatched. CDR1 MDHEN and CDR2 SYDVKM come from the germline V gene. The CDR3 loop spans 14 amino acids. Written as DNA, the CDR3 is TGTGCCAGCAGTTGGGACAGGGGGAACACTGAAGCTTTCTTT. It encodes CASSWDRGNTEAFF. The complete variable domain, with remaining parts taken from reference TRBV28 and TRBJ1-1, reads DVKVTQSSRYLVKRTGEKVFLECVQDMDHENMFWYRQDPGLGLRLIYFSYDVKMKEKGDIPEGYSVSREKKERFSLILESASTNQTSMYLCASSWDRGNTEAFFGQGTRLTVV.

The chain joins TRBV6-5 to TRBJ1-1; D is unresolved. V lost 6 bases to trimming and J lost 6 bases, with 14 bases between them. There are 13 residues in the CDR3. Germline V gene sequence: CDR1 MNHEY, CDR2 SVGAGI. The CDR3: CASRTTVQPEAFF. In nucleotides, the CDR3 is TGTGCCAGCAGGACTACAGTGCAGCCTGAAGCTTTCTTT.

V usage is TRBV19 and J usage is TRBJ1-6, with a possible D match to TRBD1 (6 bases). V lost 3 bases to trimming and J lost 8 bases, with 17 bases between them. From germline, CDR1 is LNHDA and CDR2 SQIVND (reference sequence). The CDR3 spans 16 residues. In DNA, the CDR3 is TGTGCCAGTAGTATGTGGACGGGACAATTGGATTCACCCCTCCACTTT. It encodes CASSMWTGQLDSPLHF.

The gene calls are TRBV7-6 and TRBJ2-5, with D possibly being TRBD1 (6 bases). Germline V gives CDR1 SGHVS, CDR2 FNYEAQ. V was pared by 5 bases and J by 5 bases, with 12 bases between. This CDR3 contains 13 residues. The CDR3 DNA sequence: TGTGCCAGCAGCACAGGGTGGGGGGAGACCCAGTACTTC. Amino acids: CASSTGWGETQYF.